The present TCR beta chain was sequenced within a study of T cell responses to AZD1222 COVID-19 vaccine. The study, taken as a whole, reports: All repertoire sampling was performed exclusively after the peak T cell response. Donors were chiefly white British, with a greater number of females, and clonal diversity was perhaps underestimated. Within unmutated variant regions lay the reported targets of nearly half of spike-specific TCRs.

The protocol was immunoSEQ multiplex PCR, while the TCRdb copy is restricted to in-frame clones and leaves out a portion. Of some 58,000 clones in the sample, around nine tenths are singletons; the top ten hold about 15%. With regard to this clone: Its antigen is unidentified.

This CDR3 is built from 14 residues. V gave up 6 bases and J gave up 7 bases, with 16 bases separating them. Germline CDR1 reads SGHNT; CDR2 reads YENEEA. Specimen: peripheral blood, collected on day 0 of AZD1222 vaccination. This clonotype was sampled from an adult in good health. V gene TRBV11-3 combines with J gene TRBJ2-1; TRBD1 might be the D (6 bases). The CDR3 here is CASRSSGEWNEQFF. In nucleotides, the CDR3 is TGTGCCAGCAGATCCTCAGGGGAGTGGAATGAGCAGTTCTTC. Full variable domain (missing parts from reference TRBV11-3 and TRBJ2-1): EAGVVQSPRYKIIEKKQPVAFWCNPISGHNTLYWYLQNLGQGPELLIRYENEEAVDDSQLPKDRFSAERLKGVDSTLKIQPAELGDSAVYLCASRSSGEWNEQFFGPGTRLTVL.